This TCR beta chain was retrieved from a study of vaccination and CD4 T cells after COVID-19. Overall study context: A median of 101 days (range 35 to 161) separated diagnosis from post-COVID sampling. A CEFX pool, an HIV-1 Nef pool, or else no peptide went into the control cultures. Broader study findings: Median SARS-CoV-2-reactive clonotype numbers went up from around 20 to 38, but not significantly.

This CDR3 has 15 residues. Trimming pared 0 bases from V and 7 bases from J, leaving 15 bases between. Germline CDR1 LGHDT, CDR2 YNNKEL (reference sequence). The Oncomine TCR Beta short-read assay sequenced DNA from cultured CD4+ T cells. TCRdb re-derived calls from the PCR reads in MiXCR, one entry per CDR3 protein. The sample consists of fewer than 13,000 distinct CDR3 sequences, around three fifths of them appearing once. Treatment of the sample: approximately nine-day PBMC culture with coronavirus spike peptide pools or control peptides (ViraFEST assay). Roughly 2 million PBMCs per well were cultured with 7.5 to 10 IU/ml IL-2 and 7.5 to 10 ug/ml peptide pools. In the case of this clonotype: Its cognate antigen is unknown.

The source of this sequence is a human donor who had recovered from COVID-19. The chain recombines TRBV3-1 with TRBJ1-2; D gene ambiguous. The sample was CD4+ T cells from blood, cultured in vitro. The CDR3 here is CASSQDVFRGSGYTF. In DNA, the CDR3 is TGTGCCAGCAGCCAAGATGTCTTCCGGGGAAGTGGCTACACCTTC.